The present TCR beta chain was sequenced within a study of T-cell reconstitution after alpha-beta-depleted transplantation in children. Preparing the TCRbeta library involved the use of unique molecular identifiers. TCRdb passed the PCR reads through MiXCR, listing each CDR3 protein once. The data show some 500,000 distinct CDR3 sequences, about 16% seen once. Trimming took 1 base from V and 4 from J, leaving 17 bases between them. Germline V gene sequence: CDR1 SGHVS, CDR2 FQNEAQ. This CDR3 region has 17 residues. A few counts support this clonotype. The TCR sequence derives from a human donor who donated a stem cell graft to a child with acute lymphoblastic leukemia. The V gene is TRBV7-8, the J gene TRBJ2-1; possibly TRBD1 or TRBD2 for D (5 bases each). The source was PBMCs from the stem cell graft donor, collected from the stem cell graft. CDR3 DNA sequence: TGTGCCAGCAGCTTAGGTCTACCCGGGACCTTGTACAATGAGCAGTTCTTC. Protein: CASSLGLPGTLYNEQFF.